This T cell receptor (beta chain) was recorded in a study of blood T cell repertoires in COVID-19. Study in general: The United States, Italy and Spain provided the acute and convalescent COVID-19 samples. PBMCs, B-cell-depleted T cells, or T cells provided the cDNA or gDNA that made up the material.

The CDR3 totals 14 residues. V lost 5 bases and J lost 2; bases outside the gene matches: 6. Germline V gene data show CDR1 as SGHTA and CDR2 as FQGNSA. In the original processing: Amplification of reference gene primers provided the estimated nucleated cell counts. Sequencing was performed with immunoSEQ multiplex PCR; in TCRdb, only in-frame clones are kept and a portion is missing. That table furnishes V, J and clone size, whereas the DNA furnished D and trimming. This sample carries some 130,000 clones, 78% of them seen once, and the ten largest clones take about 10%. The chain joins TRBV7-2 to TRBJ2-7; 7 positions agree with TRBD1. The receptor's source is a man in his sixties who had recovered from COVID-19. Sequenced sample: peripheral blood. The CDR3 bases are TGTGCCAGCAGCCCCTCCGGACAGGCCTACGAGCAGTACTTC. Encoded protein: CASSPSGQAYEQYF.